Listed below are T cell receptor beta chains from one sample, sequenced in a study of breast tumors, draining lymph nodes, adjacent tissues. TCRdb processed the multiplex PCR reads anew with MiXCR; each CDR3 protein has one entry. The repertoire holds about 270,000 distinct CDR3 sequences, roughly 31% seen once, with about 1.2% in the top ten. Sequenced input: axillary lymph node tissue. The receptors derive from a female donor with breast cancer. Some clones in this sample may be carry-over from other donors' samples. CDR3s include the opening cysteine and the closing phenylalanine or tryptophan. Fields, in order: CDR3 DNA, CDR3 protein, J gene, CDR3 length, V gene, clone size, D gene. A D gene is named only where the DNA matches it firmly. Clone size is stated in some rows and not others, as once, few, many or a class when expanded.

TGTGCCACCAGCAGAGTTGGGGAGACCCAGTACTTC	CATSRVGETQYF	TRBJ2-5	12	TRBV15	many	NA
TGTGCCATCACCGGGACTAGCGGGACGAACACCGGGGAGCTGTTTTTT	CAITGTSGTNTGELFF	TRBJ2-2	16	TRBV10-3	many	TRBD2
TGTGCCAGCAGTCCCCCGGGACTAGGCCTGGTGGGTACGCAGTATTTT	CASSPPGLGLVGTQYF	TRBJ2-3	16	TRBV27	NA	TRBD2
TGTGCCTGGAGTCCGGACGCCAATCAGCCCCAGCATTTT	CAWSPDANQPQHF	TRBJ1-5	13	TRBV30	many	NA
TGTGCCAGCAGCTTGGAATTCTCGCCCGGGGGTTACTACGAGCAGTACTTC	CASSLEFSPGGYYEQYF	TRBJ2-7	17	TRBV5-6	many	NA
TGTGCCAGCAGTCCCGGGCGGGGGGCTGGGGCCAACGTCCTGACTTTC	CASSPGRGAGANVLTF	TRBJ2-6	16	TRBV6-2/TRBV6-3	NA	TRBD2
TGCGCCAGCAGCAACAGGGGGCACACTGAAGCTTTCTTT	CASSNRGHTEAFF	TRBJ1-1	13	TRBV4-1	NA	TRBD1
TGCGCCAGCAGAAATAGCGGGAACTCCTACGAGCAGTACTTC	CASRNSGNSYEQYF	TRBJ2-7	14	TRBV5-1	NA	TRBD2
TGTGCCAGCCATCTACGACAGGGGGTAGGGGCCAACGTCCTGACTTTC	CASHLRQGVGANVLTF	TRBJ2-6	16	TRBV2	NA	TRBD1
TGCAGTGCTAGAGCGCCCGATGGACGGGGCTACAATGAGCAGTTCTTC	CSARAPDGRGYNEQFF	TRBJ2-1	16	TRBV20-1	few	NA
TGTGCCACCAGTGGGGGGGGGTCCTACAATGAGCAGTTCTTC	CATSGGGSYNEQFF	TRBJ2-1	14	TRBV24-1	NA	TRBD2
TGTGCCAGCAGCACCGGGACGCGTATGGAAACTAATGAAAAACTGTTTTTT	CASSTGTRMETNEKLFF	TRBJ1-4	17	TRBV7-9	NA	NA
TGCAGTGCTAGGTGGGGTAGCAGGCTTGTTAATTCACCCCTCCACTTT	CSARWGSRLVNSPLHF	TRBJ1-6	16	TRBV20-1	many	NA
TGTGCCAGCACCAAGAGTTCTGTCCCAGATACGCAGTATTTT	CASTKSSVPDTQYF	TRBJ2-3	14	TRBV7-9	many	NA
TGCGCCAGCAGTGAGTCATATGGCTACACCTTC	CASSESYGYTF	TRBJ1-2	11	TRBV10-2	many	NA
TGCGCCAGCAGCCCCCGACAGGGGGCCTACGAGCAGTACTTC	CASSPRQGAYEQYF	TRBJ2-7	14	TRBV4-1	many	TRBD1
TGTGCCAGCAGCCAACTCGAAAACTCTGGAAACACCATATATTTT	CASSQLENSGNTIYF	TRBJ1-3	15	TRBV16	many	NA
TGTGCCAGCAGCCCCGGGACAGGGGGTCGCGAGCAGTACTTC	CASSPGTGGREQYF	TRBJ2-7	14	TRBV7-9	many	TRBD1
TGTGCCAGCGGGCCGGACTCGATCTACAATGAGCAGTTCTTC	CASGPDSIYNEQFF	TRBJ2-1	14	TRBV6-2/TRBV6-3	few	NA
TGCGCCAGCAGCTTGCGAGGGGGCGGGAATGAGCAGTTCTTC	CASSLRGGGNEQFF	TRBJ2-1	14	TRBV5-1	many	TRBD1
TGTGCCAGCAGTTTTGGGGGAGAATCGTGGAACTATGGCTACACCTTC	CASSFGGESWNYGYTF	TRBJ1-2	16	TRBV12-3/TRBV12-4	many	NA
TGTGCCAGTAAAGGAAGGGCGGGAGGGTCAAAGACCCAGTACTTC	CASKGRAGGSKTQYF	TRBJ2-5	15	TRBV19	many	TRBD2
TGCAGCGCATCGGGGGAGGGGCCGAGCTCTGGGGCCAACGTCCTGACTTTC	CSASGEGPSSGANVLTF	TRBJ2-6	17	TRBV29-1	many	TRBD2
TGTGCCAGCATAGGGACTCCAGGGCGTTCACCCCTCCACTTT	CASIGTPGRSPLHF	TRBJ1-6	14	TRBV28	many	NA
TGTGCCAGTAGTATACCTCTAGTACGCACCGGGGAGCTGTTTTTT	CASSIPLVRTGELFF	TRBJ2-2	15	TRBV19	many	NA
TGTGCCAGCAGCTTAGGACAGGCCTCACAAGAGACCCAGTACTTC	CASSLGQASQETQYF	TRBJ2-5	15	TRBV11-2	NA	NA
TGTGCTAGCAGCTTGATGGCTACTGAAGCTTTCTTT	CASSLMATEAFF	TRBJ1-1	12	TRBV7-2	few	NA
TGCAGTGCTAGAGGCCGGGGCTATGGCTACACCTTC	CSARGRGYGYTF	TRBJ1-2	12	TRBV20-1	many	NA
TGTGCCAGCAGCTTCATAGCGGGAGAAGAGACCCAGTACTTC	CASSFIAGEETQYF	TRBJ2-5	14	TRBV5-6	many	TRBD2
TGTGCCAGTAGTGAGGGGATGGCGAATCAGCCCCAGCATTTT	CASSEGMANQPQHF	TRBJ1-5	14	TRBV19	many	NA
TGCGCCAGCAGCTTTGGGGTACAGGGGGGGCATGAGCAGTTCTTC	CASSFGVQGGHEQFF	TRBJ2-1	15	TRBV5-1	many	NA
TGCGCCAGCAGCCACCCAGGACTAGCGGCTACCCTCTCCTACAATGAGCAGTTCTTC	CASSHPGLAATLSYNEQFF	TRBJ2-1	19	TRBV4-1	many	TRBD2
TGTGCCAGCAGCTTAGTTTGGCAGGGGTACAACGAGCAGTACTTC	CASSLVWQGYNEQYF	TRBJ2-7	15	TRBV7-2	many	NA
TGTGCCAGCTCACTCGGGACAGGGTACTACGAGCAGTACTTC	CASSLGTGYYEQYF	TRBJ2-7	14	TRBV18	few	TRBD1
TGCAGTGCTAGAGACCAGGGGGGGACAGCGGGCCAGCCCCAGCATTTT	CSARDQGGTAGQPQHF	TRBJ1-5	16	TRBV20-1	many	TRBD1
TGTGCCAGCAGTTACTCGAGGGTGAACACTGAAGCTTTCTTT	CASSYSRVNTEAFF	TRBJ1-1	14	TRBV6-5	NA	NA
TGTGCCAGCAGAGCAGGGAGCAATCAGCCCCAGCATTTT	CASRAGSNQPQHF	TRBJ1-5	13	TRBV12-3/TRBV12-4	many	NA
TGCAGCGTCTCGACTAGCGGGAGGTTGATTGAGCAGTTCTTC	CSVSTSGRLIEQFF	TRBJ2-1	14	TRBV29-1	many	TRBD2
TGCGCCAGGGGGATCGACAGGGATTCACCCCTCCACTTT	CARGIDRDSPLHF	TRBJ1-6	13	TRBV5-1	NA	TRBD1
TGTGCCAGCAGTTTAGGACAGGTCCAAGAGACCCAGTACTTC	CASSLGQVQETQYF	TRBJ2-5	14	TRBV12-3/TRBV12-4	NA	NA
TGTGCCAGCAGCTTCGGTCGAGGCGGCAACACCGGGGAGCTGTTTTTT	CASSFGRGGNTGELFF	TRBJ2-2	16	TRBV7-9	many	NA
TGTGCCTGGAGTGTTCTGGGAGAGACCCAGTACTTC	CAWSVLGETQYF	TRBJ2-5	12	TRBV30	many	NA
TGTGCCAGCAGCGTAGCTGGGGGTGGCGGGGAGCTGTTTTTT	CASSVAGGGGELFF	TRBJ2-2	14	TRBV9	many	NA
TGTGCCAGCAGTTATTCACACTTCGCTGAAGCTTTCTTT	CASSYSHFAEAFF	TRBJ1-1	13	TRBV12-3/TRBV12-4	few	NA
TGTGCCAGCAGCTTAGGAGGATGGGGGCAGTTCTCTGGAAACACCATATATTTT	CASSLGGWGQFSGNTIYF	TRBJ1-3	18	TRBV7-2	many	NA
TGTGCCAGTAGTTTCCGACACAAGGCCACAGATACGCAGTATTTT	CASSFRHKATDTQYF	TRBJ2-3	15	TRBV19	many	NA
TGTGCCAGCAGTCAAGTTATCGACTACTTTCACTATGGCTACACCTTC	CASSQVIDYFHYGYTF	TRBJ1-2	16	TRBV6-1	NA	NA
TGTGCCAGTACCTATGCTGCGGCAGGGTCCTACGAGCAGTACTTC	CASTYAAAGSYEQYF	TRBJ2-7	15	TRBV19	many	NA
TGTGCCAGCAGTTTCGGCGTCAGGGGGGTTGATGGCTACACCTTC	CASSFGVRGVDGYTF	TRBJ1-2	15	TRBV12-3/TRBV12-4	few	TRBD1
TGTGCCAGCAGCTTAGTACTAGCGGCGAACAATGAGCAGTTCTTC	CASSLVLAANNEQFF	TRBJ2-1	15	TRBV7-3	many	TRBD2
TGTGCCAGCAGCCAAGATACAACTAATGAAAAACTGTTTTTT	CASSQDTTNEKLFF	TRBJ1-4	14	TRBV4-2	many	NA
TGCGCCAGCAGCTTAGCCGACAGGAACTACGAGCAGTACTTC	CASSLADRNYEQYF	TRBJ2-7	14	TRBV5-1	many	NA
TGTGCCAGCACCGTATTTACCCCATCGATGGAGACCCAGTACTTC	CASTVFTPSMETQYF	TRBJ2-5	15	TRBV6-5	many	NA
TGTGCCAGCAGTTACGGGGGGGATGGGGGGGCCCAGTACTTC	CASSYGGDGGAQYF	TRBJ2-5	14	TRBV6-5	NA	TRBD2
TGCAGCGTTGGTGGCGGGACAGGGGGGGACGAGCAGTACTTC	CSVGGGTGGDEQYF	TRBJ2-7	14	TRBV29-1	many	TRBD1
TGTGCCAGCAGTTTCGGCGGAGGGGGAGATACGCAGTATTTT	CASSFGGGGDTQYF	TRBJ2-3	14	TRBV12-3/TRBV12-4	many	NA
TGTGCCAGCATCCCCGGGTTCGGTAGAACAGATACGCAGTATTTT	CASIPGFGRTDTQYF	TRBJ2-3	15	TRBV12-3/TRBV12-4	many	NA
TGTGCCAGCAGTGAAGTCAGTGGTCCCTACGAGCAGTACTTC	CASSEVSGPYEQYF	TRBJ2-7	14	TRBV6-1	many	NA
TGTGCCAGTAATCGGTTGGGACTAGCGCGTACCGGGGAGCTGTTTTTT	CASNRLGLARTGELFF	TRBJ2-2	16	TRBV19	many	TRBD2
TGTGCCACCAGCAGAGGGACTAGCGGGATTGGGACAGATACGCAGTATTTT	CATSRGTSGIGTDTQYF	TRBJ2-3	17	TRBV15	many	TRBD2